Listed here is a single TCR beta chain. Its specificity is not known. This record belongs to a study of radiotherapy plus CTLA-4 blockade in lung cancer. Turning to the study itself: Patients showed objective responses in 15% to 20% of cases, and disease control was achieved by 30% to 35%.

Trimming cost V 1 base and J 5 bases, with 9 bases left between them. From germline, CDR1 is SGHVS and CDR2 FQNEAQ. There are 14 residues in the CDR3. Only in-frame clones appear in the TCRdb table, and some are missing; sequencing was by immunoSEQ multiplex PCR. The table includes 40,000 to 45,000 clones, more than 70% detected once. Study observations and caveats: Best predicting response, reportedly, were early blood T cell clone dynamics, with interferon-beta. Radiotherapy plus ipilimumab was followed by expansion in blood of tumor-derived TCR clones.

The receptor's source is a human donor with non-small cell lung cancer whose response to radiotherapy plus ipilimumab could not be evaluated. V is TRBV7-8 and J is TRBJ2-1; no firm D call. The sample was peripheral blood, taken from a patient treated with radiotherapy plus ipilimumab. The CDR3 nucleotides are TGTGCCAGCAGCTTAGTTGTCGGTCACAATGAGCAGTTCTTC. Its protein is CASSLVVGHNEQFF.